The clone carrying this T cell receptor beta chain was recorded many times. Its specificity is unknown. The sample comes from a study of CD8 T cells in ankylosing spondylitis. This CDR3 contains 14 residues. From germline, CDR1 is SGHTA and CDR2 FQGNSA. Trimming at V came to 8 bases and at J to 9 bases, leaving 11 bases not matched to a gene. Using quantitative 5'-RACE with molecular barcodes, the authors made TCR beta libraries. Via MiXCR, TCRdb re-called the 5' RACE reads, giving one row per CDR3 protein. Seen here are under 400,000 distinct CDR3 sequences, 9.5% to 13% observed once, and the top ten hold roughly 9%. The study, taken as a whole, reports: Significant enrichment of disease-linked clones was reported in matched ankylosing spondylitis synovial fluid. A TCR beta motif made of several highly homologous variants seemed typical of ankylosing spondylitis blood. Relatively rare in peripheral blood, disease-linked clones were also CD8+.

V gene TRBV7-2 combines with J gene TRBJ2-1; 9 positions agree with TRBD2. The sequenced sample consisted of blood, either unsorted or a sorted T cell fraction (not recorded which). The sequence came from a female donor with ankylosing spondylitis or in good health (not recorded which). CDR3 nucleotide sequence: TGTGCCAGCCTTGGGGGACTAGCTACTCGTGAGCAGTTCTTC. This translates into CASLGGLATREQFF. Full variable domain (rest looked up from reference TRBV7-2 and TRBJ2-1): GAGVSQSPSNKVTEKGKDVELRCDPISGHTALYWYRQSLGQGLEFLIYFQGNSAPDKSGLPSDRFSAERTGGSVSTLTIQRTQQEDSAVYLCASLGGLATREQFFGPGTRLTVL.